What follows are 24 T cell receptor beta chains derived from one specimen sequenced in a study of early T cells in non-severe SARS-CoV-2 infection. TCRdb analysed the 5' RACE reads with MiXCR anew, one entry per CDR3 protein. Among roughly 100,000 distinct CDR3 sequences, 10% to 15% were seen once, and the ten largest hold approximately 6%. The specimen was whole blood. Source of these receptors: an adult who was a healthcare worker with PCR-confirmed SARS-CoV-2 infection or an uninfected control (not recorded which).

This clonotype has at least ten counts. This sequence joins TRBV28 and TRBJ1-5; D is unclear. The length of the CDR3 is 14 residues. V dropped 6 bases and J dropped 2 bases, with 11 bases sitting between them. Germline values: CDR1 MDHEN, CDR2 SYDVKM. The CDR3 coding sequence is TGTGCCAGCAGACCGAACCACGGCAATCAGCCCCAGCATTTT. This translates into CASRPNHGNQPQHF.

This clonotype came up a few times. V usage is TRBV18 and J usage is TRBJ2-4; possible D gene TRBD2, 5 bases. The germline V gene encodes CDR1 KGHSH and CDR2 LQKENI. V dropped 2 bases and J dropped 9 bases, with 17 bases sitting between them. The CDR3 consists of 15 residues. CDR3: CASSPSIRTEGIQYF. CDR3 bases: TGTGCCAGCTCACCATCTATCAGGACTGAAGGCATTCAGTACTTC.

This clonotype was seen at least ten times. The V and J genes are TRBV7-6 and TRBJ1-4; TRBD1 is a possible D gene (5 bases). This CDR3 region has 14 residues. Germline CDR1 and CDR2: SGHVS and FNYEAQ. V lost 5 bases to trimming and J lost 7 bases, with 14 bases between them. CDR3 protein: CASSTYLRGEKLFF. CDR3 nucleotide sequence: TGTGCCAGCAGCACTTACTTGAGGGGTGAAAAACTGTTTTTT.

Notes on this clonotype: A much more abundant neighbour one base away suggests this may be a read error. The chain has TRBV11-1 and TRBJ2-7; D possibly corresponds to TRBD2 (5 bases). Germline V gene lookup returns CDR1 SGHAT and CDR2 FQDESV (reference sequence). The CDR3 consists of 12 residues. The V end lost 1 base, the J end lost 5 bases, and 6 bases lay between the germline ends. CDR3 sequence reads: CASSLDGNEQYF. CDR3 coding DNA: TGTGCCAGCAGCTTAGACGGGAACGAGCAGTACTTC. Using reference TRBV11-1 and TRBJ2-7 for the parts outside the CDR3, the full variable domain is EAEVAQSPRYKITEKSQAVAFWCDPISGHATLYWYRQILGQGPELLVQFQDESVVDDSQLPKDRFSAERLKGVDSTLKIQPAELGDSAMYLCASSLDGNEQYFGPGTRLTVT.

The table lists this clonotype with many counts. The chain couples TRBV3-1 to TRBJ1-1; TRBD1 aligns across 7 bases. Germline V gene data show CDR1 as LGHDT and CDR2 as YNNKEL (reference sequence). The trim removed 3 bases at V and 4 bases at J, leaving 8 bases unmatched. The CDR3 runs 15 residues. CDR3 sequence: CASSHAQAGGTEAFF. The CDR3 bases are TGTGCCAGCAGCCACGCTCAGGCAGGGGGCACTGAAGCTTTCTTT.

J is TRBJ2-7 and V is TRBV12-3 or TRBV12-4; TRBD2 matches 10 bases. The V and J ends lost 4 bases and 1 base, in that order; junction bases with no gene match: 13. This CDR3 is 18 amino acids long. The CDR3 spells CASSSVRPLAGVSYEQYF. The CDR3 region has the DNA TGTGCCAGCAGTTCCGTCCGACCCCTAGCGGGAGTTTCCTACGAGCAGTACTTC.

This chain connects TRBV3-1 to TRBJ2-7; the D gene is possibly TRBD2 (7 bases). The germline V gene has CDR1 LGHDT and CDR2 YNNKEL (reference sequence). The ends were cut back, 10 bases at V and 6 bases at J, with 16 bases in the middle. The CDR3 extends over 12 amino acids. The CDR3 loop reads CATSRGGGEQYF. The CDR3 DNA reads TGTGCCACTTCGAGGGGGGGCGGCGAGCAGTACTTC.

There are many counts of this clonotype. The V and J genes are TRBV18 and TRBJ1-1; D is ambiguous. CDR1 is KGHSH and CDR2 is LQKENI in the germline V gene. The CDR3 is made up of 13 amino acids. V lost 2 bases and J 1 base, leaving 5 bases between the germline ends. In nucleotides, the CDR3 is TGTGCCAGCTCACCAAAGGGGAACACTGAAGCTTTCTTT. Translated: CASSPKGNTEAFF.

In its sample, this clonotype was seen many times. In DNA, the CDR3 is TGTGCCAGCAGCGTAGGTGGGACGTCGTCCTACGAGCAGTACTTC. Translated, it gives CASSVGGTSSYEQYF. J is TRBJ2-7 and V is TRBV7-9, with D tentatively TRBD1 or TRBD2 (5 bases each). V lost 5 bases and J lost 1, with 15 bases in between. Germline CDR1 and CDR2: SEHNR and FQNEAQ (reference sequence). The CDR3 length is 15 residues.

There are many counts of this clonotype. Here the CDR3 DNA reads TGCAGTGCTAGAGAAGTGAGGACAGGGGTAAACGAGCAGTACTTC. Amino acids: CSAREVRTGVNEQYF. V gene TRBV20-1 combines with J gene TRBJ2-7, with 9 bases matching TRBD1. This CDR3 comprises 15 residues. In germline, CDR1 is DFQATT, CDR2 SNEGSKA (reference sequence). Trimming at V came to 0 bases and at J to 5 bases, leaving 8 bases not matched to a gene.

A few counts support this clonotype. The V gene is TRBV28, the J gene TRBJ2-7, with 11 bases aligning to TRBD2. This CDR3 spans 14 amino acids. Germline loops: CDR1 MDHEN, CDR2 SYDVKM. The trim removed 6 bases at V and 6 bases at J, leaving 7 bases unmatched. The CDR3: CASSRPGLAAEQYF. DNA of the CDR3: TGTGCCAGCAGCCGACCGGGACTAGCGGCCGAGCAGTACTTC. Supplemented by reference TRBV28 and TRBJ2-7, the full variable domain reads DVKVTQSSRYLVKRTGEKVFLECVQDMDHENMFWYRQDPGLGLRLIYFSYDVKMKEKGDIPEGYSVSREKKERFSLILESASTNQTSMYLCASSRPGLAAEQYFGPGTRLTVT.

V gene TRBV27 combines with J gene TRBJ2-2, with D possibly TRBD1 on 6 matching bases. The ends were cut back, 6 bases at V and 8 bases at J, with 10 bases in the middle. CDR1 is MNHEY and CDR2 is SMNVEV in the germline V gene (reference sequence). There are 12 residues in the CDR3. The CDR3 DNA is TGTGCCAGCAGCCCCCAGGGGGGGGAGCTGTTTTTT. It encodes CASSPQGGELFF.

This clonotype has a handful of counts. The chain carries TRBV6-4 and TRBJ2-2; D perhaps matches TRBD1 (6 bases). Germline V gene data show CDR1 as MRHNA and CDR2 as SNTAGT. Trimming cost V 3 bases and J 6 bases, with 11 bases left between them. The CDR3 has 14 residues. The CDR3 protein is CASSESPGAGELFF. In DNA form, the CDR3 reads TGTGCCAGCAGTGAGTCGCCAGGGGCCGGGGAGCTGTTTTTT.

This clonotype has a count of ten or more. The V gene is TRBV4-2, the J gene TRBJ2-1; TRBD2 aligns across 7 bases. CDR3 size: 17 residues. From germline, CDR1 is LGHNA and CDR2 YNFKEQ. V dropped 0 bases and J dropped 0; count of bases not matched to a gene: 5. CDR3 sequence: CASSQEGLAASYNEQFF. The CDR3 DNA sequence: TGTGCCAGCAGCCAAGAAGGGCTAGCGGCCTCCTACAATGAGCAGTTCTTC.

Of note for this clonotype: A much more abundant neighbour one base away suggests this may be a read error. This rearrangement joins TRBV28 to TRBJ2-1; 15 bases align to TRBD2. This CDR3 spans 18 amino acids. Germline V lookup: CDR1 MDHEN, CDR2 SYDVKM. CDR3 loop: CTSSSGLAGGIESDEQFF. In nucleotides, the CDR3 is TGTACCAGCAGTTCGGGACTAGCGGGAGGAATCGAGTCCGATGAGCAGTTCTTC.

The sample holds a few counts of this clonotype. The chain combines TRBV9 with TRBJ2-5; 10 bases align to TRBD2. Losses at the gene ends were 0 bases for V and 3 bases for J; bases not matched to a gene: 2. The CDR3 runs to 15 residues. From germline, CDR1 is SGDLS and CDR2 YYNGEE. The DNA for the CDR3 is TGTGCCAGCAGCGTAGGGACTAGCGGAGAAGAGACCCAGTACTTC. Encoded protein: CASSVGTSGEETQYF.

This clonotype has ten or more counts. V is TRBV7-8 and J is TRBJ2-1; 7 bases fit TRBD2. Germline V gives CDR1 SGHVS, CDR2 FQNEAQ. V trimming: 2 bases; J trimming: 9 bases; junction bases outside the gene matches: 7. CDR3 length: 14 residues. The CDR3 spells CASSLTPSGFEQFF. The CDR3 coding sequence is TGTGCCAGCAGCTTAACCCCTAGCGGATTTGAGCAGTTCTTC.

This clonotype has at least ten counts. This chain links TRBV28 with TRBJ2-7; D is undetermined. Deletions cut 6 bases from V and 3 bases from J, with 15 bases between. CDR1 is MDHEN and CDR2 is SYDVKM in the germline V gene. The CDR3 spans 14 residues. CDR3 in amino acids: CASRSASAIYEQYF. CDR3 bases: TGTGCCAGCAGGTCGGCTTCGGCAATCTACGAGCAGTACTTC.

This clonotype was recorded many times. This chain joins TRBV20-1 and TRBJ2-7; 7 bases match TRBD2. CDR3 length equals 14 residues. Unmatched junction bases numbered 10, after V lost 6 bases and J lost 2 bases. The V gene's germline CDR1 is DFQATT and CDR2 SNEGSKA (reference sequence). The CDR3 region is CSAGVGGQTYEQYF. CDR3 DNA: TGCAGTGCGGGGGTGGGAGGGCAAACCTACGAGCAGTACTTC.

This clonotype was counted at least ten times. This chain uses TRBV25-1 with TRBJ2-7; D is possibly TRBD1 (5 bases). CDR3 length: 14 amino acids. The V gene lost 2 bases and the J gene lost 3 bases, with 11 bases spanning the gap. The germline gives CDR1 MGHDK, CDR2 SYGVNS. The CDR3: CASSERGSNYEQYF. The CDR3 region has the DNA TGTGCCAGCAGTGAAAGGGGCAGCAACTACGAGCAGTACTTC.

Many counts were recorded for this clonotype. V usage is TRBV25-1 and J usage is TRBJ1-2; weak D call: TRBD1 (5 bases). This CDR3 is 14 amino acids long. Germline loops: CDR1 MGHDK, CDR2 SYGVNS. Trimming removed 0 bases from V and 6 bases from J, with 11 bases in between. The chain's CDR3 is CASSEYGGTDGYTF. In DNA form, the CDR3 reads TGTGCCAGCAGTGAATATGGGGGAACGGATGGCTACACCTTC.

The chain recombines TRBV20-1 with TRBJ1-1, with D possibly TRBD1 on 6 matching bases. The V end was cut by 6 bases, the J end by 1 base, with 9 bases between. Germline V CDR1 and CDR2: DFQATT, SNEGSKA (reference sequence). The CDR3 length is 12 residues. DNA of the CDR3: TGCAGTGCGGGGGGGGCGAACACTGAAGCTTTCTTT. Protein sequence: CSAGGANTEAFF.

The chain has TRBV6-1 and TRBJ2-1; D gene uncertain. The CDR3 is made up of 12 amino acids. Germline CDR1 reads MNHNS; CDR2 reads SASEGT. V shed 6 bases and J shed 9 bases, with 12 bases lying between them. The CDR3 bases are TGTGCCAGCAGACTGTATGTGGGTGAGCAGTTCTTC. Amino acid sequence: CASRLYVGEQFF.

This sequence joins TRBV12-3 or TRBV12-4 and TRBJ1-5; 7 bases match TRBD1. This CDR3 has 16 amino acids. Losses at the gene ends were 6 bases for V and 1 base for J; bases not matched to a gene: 9. CDR3 DNA: TGTGCCAGCAGCCCCCGACAGGGCGTCAGCAATCAGCCCCAGCATTTT. Translation: CASSPRQGVSNQPQHF.